Listed below are T cell receptor beta chains from one sample, sequenced in a study of blood T cell repertoires in COVID-19. This table comes from immunoSEQ multiplex PCR, and its TCRdb copy is limited to in-frame clones, with some not included. The table lists more than 80,000 clones, around 90% of them singletons. Sequencing was done on a sample of peripheral blood. Source of these receptors: a human donor with active COVID-19. The donor label of this sample is uncertain. Both conserved end residues are part of each CDR3. The order of the fields is J gene, V gene, D gene, clone size, CDR3 protein, CDR3 DNA. D genes are given only for firm matches. Size tells how often a clone was seen (once, few, many) or the class of an expanded clone, and some rows leave it out.

j_call: TRBJ2-5
v_call: TRBV18
d_call: TRBD1
clone_size: NA
cdr3_aa: CASSPYGTGGLQETQYF
cdr3_nt: TGTGCCAGCTCACCGTACGGGACAGGGGGCCTACAAGAGACCCAGTACTTC

j_call: TRBJ2-7
v_call: TRBV6-1
d_call: NA
clone_size: NA
cdr3_aa: CASSDWAGSSYEQYF
cdr3_nt: TGTGCCAGCAGTGATTGGGCAGGAAGCTCCTACGAGCAGTACTTC

j_call: TRBJ2-2
v_call: TRBV11-1
d_call: TRBD1
clone_size: NA
cdr3_aa: CASSPGTALVGELFF
cdr3_nt: TGTGCCAGCAGCCCTGGGACAGCCTTGGTAGGGGAGCTGTTTTTT

j_call: TRBJ2-1
v_call: TRBV6-6
d_call: NA
clone_size: NA
cdr3_aa: CASNLGGEPYNEQFF
cdr3_nt: TGTGCCAGCAATTTAGGGGGGGAACCATACAATGAGCAGTTCTTC

j_call: TRBJ2-5
v_call: TRBV6-2/TRBV6-3
d_call: NA
clone_size: NA
cdr3_aa: CASSYRGPREKGETQYF
cdr3_nt: TGTGCCAGCAGTTACAGGGGCCCCAGGGAAAAGGGGGAGACCCAGTACTTC

j_call: TRBJ2-5
v_call: TRBV5-4
d_call: TRBD2
clone_size: NA
cdr3_aa: CASSFAGGDVTQYF
cdr3_nt: TGTGCCAGCAGCTTTGCGGGGGGGGACGTGACCCAGTACTTC

j_call: TRBJ2-7
v_call: TRBV10-3
d_call: NA
clone_size: once
cdr3_aa: CAINGGGAGASYEQYF
cdr3_nt: TGTGCCATCAATGGGGGGGGCGCTGGGGCCTCCTACGAGCAGTACTTC

j_call: TRBJ1-4
v_call: TRBV13
d_call: NA
clone_size: NA
cdr3_aa: CASRSNVDEKLFF
cdr3_nt: TGTGCCAGCAGATCGAACGTAGATGAAAAACTGTTTTTT

j_call: TRBJ1-4
v_call: TRBV6-5
d_call: NA
clone_size: NA
cdr3_aa: CASSLTVATNEKLFF
cdr3_nt: TGTGCCAGCAGTCTTACAGTGGCAACTAATGAAAAACTGTTTTTT

j_call: TRBJ1-3
v_call: TRBV2
d_call: NA
clone_size: many
cdr3_aa: CASSDKPVGGRDYF
cdr3_nt: TGTGCCAGCAGTGATAAACCAGTGGGAGGTCGTGACTATTTT

j_call: TRBJ2-3
v_call: TRBV5-1
d_call: TRBD2
clone_size: once
cdr3_aa: CASSWSLNQRGHTDTQYF
cdr3_nt: TGCGCCAGCAGCTGGAGCCTGAACCAGCGGGGTCACACAGATACGCAGTATTTT

j_call: TRBJ2-7
v_call: TRBV27
d_call: TRBD2
clone_size: NA
cdr3_aa: CASSLSRTSGRTYEQYF
cdr3_nt: TGTGCCAGCAGTTTATCCAGGACAAGCGGGAGGACCTACGAGCAGTACTTC

j_call: TRBJ2-7
v_call: TRBV11-2
d_call: NA
clone_size: NA
cdr3_aa: CASSFGSGEYEQYF
cdr3_nt: TGTGCCAGCAGCTTCGGTAGCGGCGAATACGAGCAGTACTTC

j_call: TRBJ1-1
v_call: TRBV7-2
d_call: TRBD1
clone_size: NA
cdr3_aa: CASSPQQGATEAFF
cdr3_nt: TGTGCCAGCAGCCCCCAGCAGGGGGCCACTGAAGCTTTCTTT

j_call: TRBJ2-4
v_call: TRBV7-9
d_call: NA
clone_size: NA
cdr3_aa: CASSSGRRGGENIQYF
cdr3_nt: TGTGCCAGCAGCTCTGGGAGGCGGGGAGGTGAGAACATTCAGTACTTC

j_call: TRBJ2-1
v_call: TRBV6-5
d_call: TRBD2
clone_size: NA
cdr3_aa: CASRILGGNYNEQFF
cdr3_nt: TGTGCCAGCAGGATTCTCGGGGGGAACTACAATGAGCAGTTCTTC

j_call: TRBJ2-5
v_call: TRBV4-1
d_call: NA
clone_size: NA
cdr3_aa: CASSQVEEAQYF
cdr3_nt: TGCGCCAGCAGCCAAGTCGAGGAGGCCCAGTACTTC

j_call: TRBJ2-7
v_call: TRBV7-2
d_call: TRBD2
clone_size: NA
cdr3_aa: CASSSSGGESYEQYF
cdr3_nt: TGTGCCAGCAGCTCCTCGGGGGGGGAGTCCTACGAGCAGTACTTC

j_call: TRBJ1-4
v_call: TRBV2
d_call: TRBD1
clone_size: NA
cdr3_aa: CASQRDRGSREKLFF
cdr3_nt: TGTGCCTCCCAACGGGACAGAGGGAGCCGGGAAAAACTGTTTTTT

j_call: TRBJ1-2
v_call: TRBV10-3
d_call: TRBD1
clone_size: NA
cdr3_aa: CAISEQGVGPWKNYGYTF
cdr3_nt: TGTGCCATCAGTGAGCAGGGGGTGGGTCCCTGGAAAAACTATGGCTACACCTTC

j_call: TRBJ1-2
v_call: TRBV6-2/TRBV6-3
d_call: TRBD1
clone_size: NA
cdr3_aa: CASSAYGQGRFNYGYTF
cdr3_nt: TGTGCCAGCAGTGCATACGGACAGGGGCGATTTAACTATGGCTACACCTTC

j_call: TRBJ1-1
v_call: TRBV5-1
d_call: TRBD1
clone_size: NA
cdr3_aa: CASSLAGQGKFEAEAFF
cdr3_nt: TGCGCCAGCAGCTTGGCTGGACAGGGAAAATTTGAGGCTGAAGCTTTCTTT

j_call: TRBJ2-5
v_call: TRBV7-7
d_call: NA
clone_size: NA
cdr3_aa: CASSLGLGGAETQYF
cdr3_nt: TGTGCCAGCAGCTTAGGCCTAGGGGGGGCAGAGACCCAGTACTTC

j_call: TRBJ1-3
v_call: TRBV28
d_call: NA
clone_size: NA
cdr3_aa: CAGSPRGLSGNTIYF
cdr3_nt: TGTGCCGGCAGTCCTAGGGGCCTCTCTGGAAACACCATATATTTT

j_call: TRBJ1-4
v_call: TRBV19
d_call: TRBD1
clone_size: NA
cdr3_aa: CASSTGTATNEKLFF
cdr3_nt: TGTGCCAGTAGTACCGGGACAGCAACTAATGAAAAACTGTTTTTT

j_call: TRBJ1-6
v_call: TRBV2
d_call: NA
clone_size: NA
cdr3_aa: CASRGVSYNSPLHF
cdr3_nt: TGTGCCAGCAGAGGAGTGTCCTATAATTCACCCCTCCACTTT